This T cell receptor (beta chain) was retrieved from a study of response to subunit inactivated influenza vaccine. The table lists this clonotype with many counts. The CDR3 contains 15 residues. V shed 4 bases and J 6 bases; nucleotides not matched to a gene: 9. TCRdb re-derived calls from the RT-PCR reads in MiXCR, one entry per CDR3 protein. The sample records 800,000 to 1,000,000 distinct CDR3 sequences, 21% being singletons. V gene TRBV12-3 or TRBV12-4 combines with J gene TRBJ1-1, with 9 bases lining up with TRBD1. Sequencing used PBMCs from blood, obtained 5 days after vaccination. This TCR was recovered from a man aged 50 or older who received an inactivated influenza vaccine. CDR3 protein: CASSSALTGGAEAFF. DNA for the CDR3: TGTGCCAGCAGTTCTGCCCTGACAGGGGGTGCTGAAGCTTTCTTT.